Listed below are T cell receptor beta chains from one sample, sequenced in a study of blood T cell repertoires in COVID-19. The method was immunoSEQ multiplex PCR; TCRdb's version includes in-frame clones alone and lacks a portion of them. The data show tens of thousands of clones, approximately 92% seen once. Material for sequencing was peripheral blood. These receptors originate from a man older than 75 with acute or convalescent COVID-19. The CDR3 runs from the conserved cysteine through the conserved F or W. The D gene is left open where the match is weak. Size is stated for part of the rows, as once, few or many counts, or as a class when the clone is expanded.

j_call d_call clone_size v_call cdr3_aa cdr3_nt
TRBJ2-7 . . TRBV3-1/TRBV3-2 CASSQVGSDSYEQYF TGTGCCAGCAGCCAAGTAGGTAGCGACTCCTACGAGCAGTACTTC
TRBJ2-3 . . TRBV19 CASSIGDRADTQYF TGTGCCAGTAGTATCGGGGATCGTGCAGATACGCAGTATTTT
TRBJ2-7 . . TRBV3-1/TRBV3-2 CASSQDFISGNEQYF TGTGCCAGCAGCCAAGATTTTATATCAGGGAACGAGCAGTACTTC
TRBJ2-1 . . TRBV18 CASSPSRDFYNEQFF TGTGCCAGCTCACCATCCCGGGATTTCTACAATGAGCAGTTCTTC
TRBJ1-1 . . TRBV18 CASSRSGMNTEAFF TGTGCCAGCTCACGATCAGGTATGAACACTGAAGCTTTCTTT
TRBJ1-2 TRBD1 . TRBV11-2 CASSLGQGAYGYTF TGTGCCAGCAGCCTCGGACAGGGGGCATATGGCTACACCTTC
TRBJ1-1 TRBD1 . TRBV19 CASSIPPQGAEAFF TGTGCCAGTAGTATACCGCCACAGGGGGCTGAAGCTTTCTTT
TRBJ2-7 TRBD2 once TRBV3-1/TRBV3-2 CASSQGLAGGTASYEQYF TGTGCCAGCAGCCAGGGACTAGCGGGAGGCACCGCTTCCTACGAGCAGTACTTC
TRBJ2-7 . once TRBV19 CASSMVQGRYEQYF TGTGCCAGTAGTATGGTGCAGGGAAGGTACGAGCAGTACTTC
TRBJ2-5 . once TRBV18 CASSPPSRDRETQYF TGTGCCAGCTCACCACCGAGCAGGGATCGAGAGACCCAGTACTTC
TRBJ1-1 TRBD1 . TRBV30 CAWSHRGDTEAFF TGTGCCTGGAGCCACAGGGGTGACACTGAAGCTTTCTTT
TRBJ2-7 TRBD2 . TRBV18 CASSRTGLAGDYEQYF TGTGCCAGCTCCCGCACCGGACTAGCGGGAGACTACGAGCAGTACTTC
TRBJ2-1 TRBD1 few TRBV13 CASSSTGTGTGNEQFF TGTGCCAGCAGCTCCACCGGGACAGGGACGGGCAATGAGCAGTTCTTC
TRBJ2-3 . . TRBV5-1 CASSLGLAADTQYF TGCGCCAGCAGCTTAGGACTGGCGGCAGATACGCAGTATTTT
TRBJ2-7 . . TRBV29-1 CSVEDREAYEQYF TGCAGCGTTGAAGATCGCGAAGCCTACGAGCAGTACTTC
TRBJ2-5 . . TRBV11-2 CASSPIQGQETQYF TGTGCCAGCAGCCCTATACAGGGCCAAGAGACCCAGTACTTC
TRBJ1-1 . . TRBV3-1/TRBV3-2 CASSQESAGEAFF TGTGCCAGCAGCCAAGAATCTGCCGGGGAAGCTTTCTTT
TRBJ2-3 TRBD2 . TRBV18 CASSPPTSSDTQYF TGTGCCAGCTCACCACCGACTAGCAGCGATACGCAGTATTTT
TRBJ2-1 TRBD2 . TRBV13 CASSSTGTSGSYNEQFF TGTGCCAGCAGCTCCACCGGGACTAGCGGGAGTTACAATGAGCAGTTCTTC
TRBJ1-1 TRBD1 . TRBV6-5 CASSYVTGDTEAFF TGTGCCAGCAGTTACGTAACAGGGGATACTGAAGCTTTCTTT
TRBJ1-1 . . TRBV6-5 CASSYPSGGGTEAFF TGTGCCAGCAGTTACCCATCGGGGGGCGGCACTGAAGCTTTCTTT
TRBJ1-1 . . TRBV7-2 CASSSAFTRGWFAEAFF TGTGCCAGCAGCTCGGCGTTTACCAGGGGCTGGTTCGCTGAAGCTTTCTTT
TRBJ2-2 TRBD2 . TRBV7-8 CASSLDPGLAGGGGTGELFF TGTGCCAGCAGCTTAGATCCCGGACTAGCGGGAGGCGGGGGGACCGGGGAGCTGTTTTTT
TRBJ1-1 . once TRBV18 CASSPRTATEAFF TGTGCCAGCTCACCACGGACAGCCACTGAAGCTTTCTTT
TRBJ2-5 TRBD2 . TRBV19 CASSTGLAPETQYF TGTGCCAGTAGTACCGGACTAGCTCCAGAGACCCAGTACTTC
TRBJ1-1 . . TRBV29-1 CSVEGTGLRTEAFF TGCAGCGTCGAGGGTACAGGGCTGCGGACTGAAGCTTTCTTT
TRBJ1-1 TRBD1 once TRBV11-3 CASSHRGVNTEAFF TGTGCCAGCAGCCACAGGGGGGTGAACACTGAAGCTTTCTTT
TRBJ2-7 TRBD2 . TRBV7-2 CASSPGTSGVPYEQYF TGTGCCAGCAGCCCTGGGACTAGCGGGGTTCCCTACGAGCAGTACTTC
TRBJ2-7 . . TRBV7-3 CASSRRGADEQYF TGTGCCAGCAGCCGCAGGGGGGCAGACGAGCAGTACTTC
TRBJ2-2 TRBD2 . TRBV5-1 CATGLALQPGELFF TGCGCCACCGGACTAGCGCTTCAACCCGGGGAGCTGTTTTTT
TRBJ2-1 . . TRBV5-1 CASSLDRGTGEGNEQFF TGCGCCAGCAGCTTGGACCGCGGGACGGGTGAGGGCAATGAGCAGTTCTTC
TRBJ2-7 TRBD1 . TRBV11-3 CASSFSPTGVYEQYF TGTGCCAGCAGCTTCTCCCCGACAGGGGTCTACGAGCAGTACTTC
TRBJ1-1 . few TRBV20-1 CSARRNTEAFF TGCAGTGCGCGCCGGAACACTGAAGCTTTCTTT
TRBJ2-3 TRBD2 . TRBV7-9 CASSFSGRLSTDTQYF TGTGCCAGCAGCTTTAGCGGGAGGCTTAGCACAGATACGCAGTATTTT
TRBJ1-2 TRBD1 . TRBV5-4 CASSLTGEHTF TGTGCCAGCAGCTTGACAGGGGAGCACACCTTC
TRBJ2-7 TRBD2 . TRBV9 CASSVAGGTFNEQYF TGTGCCAGCAGCGTAGCGGGAGGGACCTTTAACGAGCAGTACTTC
TRBJ1-6 . . TRBV14 CASSQAGTLHF TGTGCCAGCAGCCAGGCCGGGACCCTCCACTTT
TRBJ2-6 TRBD2 few TRBV5-1 CASSLRRAGASVSGANVLTF TGCGCCAGCAGCTTGAGGAGGGCGGGAGCCTCCGTCTCTGGGGCCAACGTCCTGACTTTC
TRBJ1-1 . . TRBV11-2 CASSLAPGRPEAFF TGTGCCAGCAGCTTAGCTCCAGGGAGGCCTGAAGCTTTCTTT
TRBJ1-4 . . TRBV24-1 CATSDSQRAPNEKLFF TGTGCCACCAGTGATTCCCAGAGGGCCCCTAATGAAAAACTGTTTTTT
TRBJ2-3 TRBD1 once TRBV3-1/TRBV3-2 CASSLGTVTDTQYF TGTGCCAGCAGCCTTGGGACAGTCACAGATACGCAGTATTTT
TRBJ1-1 TRBD1 . TRBV12-3/TRBV12-4 CASMPPGTVGAFF TGTGCCAGCATGCCCCCCGGGACAGTGGGAGCTTTCTTT
TRBJ2-1 TRBD1 . TRBV18 CASSPGTGGTNEQFF TGTGCCAGCTCACCAGGGACAGGGGGTACCAATGAGCAGTTCTTC
TRBJ2-1 TRBD2 . TRBV19 CASSTSGTSGSYNEQFF TGTGCCAGTAGTACCAGTGGGACTAGCGGTTCCTACAATGAGCAGTTCTTC
TRBJ2-7 . . TRBV5-1 CASSRDFYEQYF TGCGCCAGCAGCCGGGACTTCTACGAGCAGTACTTC
TRBJ2-7 TRBD1 once TRBV5-1 CASSLGSLQGAYEQYF TGCGCCAGCAGCTTGGGATCGTTACAGGGGGCGTACGAGCAGTACTTC
TRBJ1-6 TRBD1 once TRBV13 CASSANRGTNSPLHF TGTGCCAGCAGCGCTAACAGGGGTACCAATTCACCCCTCCACTTT
TRBJ2-1 TRBD2 once TRBV10-3 CATSTSLNEQFF TGTGCCACCTCGACTAGCCTGAATGAGCAGTTCTTC
TRBJ1-3 . . TRBV3-1/TRBV3-2 CASSQDLGGSGNTIYF TGTGCCAGCAGCCAAGATCTCGGGGGCTCTGGAAACACCATATATTTT
TRBJ1-3 . . TRBV28 CASSPTGQSSGNTIYF TGTGCCAGCAGTCCTACAGGGCAGAGCTCTGGAAACACCATATATTTT
TRBJ1-2 TRBD1 . TRBV6-5 CASSTGDSGRVGYTF TGTGCCAGCAGTACCGGGGACAGTGGAAGGGTAGGCTACACCTTC
TRBJ1-5 TRBD1 . TRBV12-5 CASGLGQGVRQPQHF TGTGCTAGTGGTTTGGGACAGGGGGTTAGACAGCCCCAGCATTTT
TRBJ2-4 TRBD1 . TRBV14 CASSLPGQGNIQYF TGTGCCAGCAGCCTTCCGGGACAGGGGAACATTCAGTACTTC